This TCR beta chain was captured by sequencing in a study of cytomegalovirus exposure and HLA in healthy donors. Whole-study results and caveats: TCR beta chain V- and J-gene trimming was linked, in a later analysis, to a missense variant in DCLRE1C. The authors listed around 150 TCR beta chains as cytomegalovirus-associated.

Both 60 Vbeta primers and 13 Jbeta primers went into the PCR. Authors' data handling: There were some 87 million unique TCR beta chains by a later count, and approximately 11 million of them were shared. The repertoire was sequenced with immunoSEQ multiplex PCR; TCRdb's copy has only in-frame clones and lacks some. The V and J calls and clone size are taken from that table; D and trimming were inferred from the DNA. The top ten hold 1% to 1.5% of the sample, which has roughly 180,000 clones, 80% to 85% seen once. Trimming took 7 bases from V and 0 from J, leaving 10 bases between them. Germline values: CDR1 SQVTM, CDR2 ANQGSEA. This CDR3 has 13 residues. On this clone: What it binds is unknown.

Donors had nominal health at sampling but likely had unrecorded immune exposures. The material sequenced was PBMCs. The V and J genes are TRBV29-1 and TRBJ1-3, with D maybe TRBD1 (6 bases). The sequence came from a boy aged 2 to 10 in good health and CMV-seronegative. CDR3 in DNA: TGCAGCGCTGGACAGTCCTCTGGAAACACCATATATTTT. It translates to CSAGQSSGNTIYF.